Each of the 23 T cell receptor beta chains below was sequenced from the same sample in a study of control samples from healthy donors and cancer patients (dated by TCRdb to the early 2020s). The library came from the immunoSEQ multiplex PCR assay. TCRdb took this table from immuneACCESS and kept in-frame rearrangements with V and J called. Such tables lack part of the clones; where checked against another copy, unresolved V genes explain under half of the gap, and the rest is unexplained. The sample table shows about 170,000 clones, and 91% are seen once. About 1.6% of the sample is in the top ten clones. What was sequenced was blood. The source is a woman in her 30s in good health.

The genes are TRBV28 and TRBJ2-1; D not certain. The germline gives CDR1 MDHEN, CDR2 SYDVKM. Trimming pared 3 bases from V and 2 bases from J, leaving 5 bases between. The CDR3 is 13 residues long. CDR3 residues: CASSFGPYNEQFF. The CDR3 coding sequence is TGTGCCAGCAGTTTTGGACCCTACAATGAGCAGTTCTTC.

The chain employs TRBV20-1 and TRBJ1-2; no definite D call. Germline V gene data show CDR1 as DFQATT and CDR2 as SNEGSKA (reference sequence). The CDR3 length is 11 residues. V lost 7 bases and J 3 bases, leaving 9 bases between the germline ends. CDR3 sequence: CSGGSDYGYTF. The DNA of the CDR3 is TGCAGTGGAGGTTCTGACTATGGCTACACCTTC.

This clone was detected only once. This chain connects TRBV6-6 to TRBJ2-2, with 10 bases aligning to TRBD1. J was trimmed by 5 bases and V by 5 bases; bases with no gene match: 2. CDR1 and CDR2 (germline): MNHNY, SVGAGI (reference sequence). The length of the CDR3 is 14 residues. CDR3 sequence: CASSGQGGTGELFF. The CDR3 nucleotides are TGTGCCAGCAGTGGACAGGGGGGAACCGGGGAGCTGTTTTTT.

CDR3 sequence (DNA): TGTGCCAGCAGCCAAGATCTCGCGGGGGGTAAGACCCAGTACTTC. It encodes CASSQDLAGGKTQYF. The chain links TRBV3-1 (or the pseudogene TRBV3-2) to TRBJ2-5; the match to TRBD2 covers 8 bases. The germline V gene encodes CDR1 LGHDT and CDR2 YNNKEL (reference sequence). This CDR3 comprises 15 residues. Unmatched junction bases numbered 6, after V lost 0 bases and J lost 6 bases.

This rearrangement joins TRBV10-1 to TRBJ1-1; D possibly corresponds to TRBD1 (5 bases). Germline V gene lookup returns CDR1 WNHNN and CDR2 SYGVQD (reference sequence). The CDR3 spans 16 residues. The V and J ends lost 2 bases and 5 bases respectively, with 18 bases between them. CDR3 protein: CASSEESAGSVTEAFF. The DNA for the CDR3 is TGCGCCAGCAGTGAGGAGTCGGCAGGGAGTGTTACTGAAGCTTTCTTT.

The chain links TRBV30 to TRBJ1-2, with a tentative D call TRBD1 (6 bases). The CDR3 totals 11 residues. Germline values: CDR1 GTSNPN, CDR2 SVGIG (reference sequence). Trimming cost V 4 bases and J 6 bases, with 9 bases left between them. The CDR3 nucleotides read TGTGCCTGGAACAGGGACAATGGCTACACCTTC. Protein sequence: CAWNRDNGYTF.

This clone was seen a few times. This sequence joins TRBV9 and TRBJ1-4; TRBD1 aligns across 10 bases. J was trimmed by 4 bases and V by 3 bases; bases with no gene match: 0. The CDR3 contains 14 residues. The germline gives CDR1 SGDLS, CDR2 YYNGEE. The CDR3 bases are TGTGCCAGCAGCGGGACAGGGGGTAATGAAAAACTGTTTTTT. Protein product: CASSGTGGNEKLFF.

The chain links TRBV28 to TRBJ1-4; 8 bases align to TRBD1. With 6 bases clipped from V and 7 bases from J, the junction kept 4 bases outside the gene matches. This CDR3 comprises 13 residues. Germline-derived CDR1 and CDR2 are MDHEN and SYDVKM. The CDR3 sequence is CASRMDRVEKLFF. For the CDR3, the DNA is TGTGCCAGCAGAATGGACAGGGTTGAAAAACTGTTTTTT.

This clone appeared once. The sample has other DNA sequences that encode this CDR3 too. The chain recombines TRBV5-1 with TRBJ1-2, with D uncertain. Germline V gene lookup returns CDR1 SGHRS and CDR2 YFSETQ. Trimming stripped 0 bases from V and 0 bases from J, with 6 bases between. The CDR3 extends over 14 amino acids. The chain's CDR3 is CASSLGQPNYGYTF. The CDR3, as DNA: TGCGCCAGCAGCTTGGGGCAACCTAACTATGGCTACACCTTC.

The CDR3 loop reads CAWTGGGTEAFF. CDR3 nucleotide sequence: TGTGCCTGGACCGGGGGCGGAACTGAAGCTTTCTTT. The genes are TRBV30 and TRBJ1-1; TRBD1 is a possible D gene (6 bases). The CDR3 length is 12 residues. From germline, CDR1 is GTSNPN and CDR2 SVGIG (reference sequence). The V end lost 4 bases, the J end lost 5 bases, and 11 bases lay between the germline ends.

Points on this clone: Other DNA sequences in this sample translate to the same CDR3. The V and J genes are TRBV7-3 and TRBJ2-3; D not resolved. The CDR3 runs 15 residues. Trimming took 1 base from V and 0 from J, leaving 8 bases between them. Germline values: CDR1 SGHTA, CDR2 FQGTGA. CDR3 protein: CASSLNPGSTDTQYF. As DNA, the CDR3 is TGTGCCAGCAGCTTAAATCCGGGCAGCACAGATACGCAGTATTTT.

The CDR3 here is CASSLLRTGGYTF. The CDR3 region has the DNA TGTGCCAGCAGTTTATTACGGACAGGCGGCTACACCTTC. The gene calls are TRBV28 and TRBJ1-2; 7 bases line up with TRBD1. CDR1 and CDR2 (germline): MDHEN, SYDVKM. The ends lost 1 base at V and 8 bases at J; junction bases unmatched: 4. The CDR3 contains 13 residues.

V gene TRBV27 combines with J gene TRBJ1-2; tentatively, D is TRBD1 (6 bases). The CDR3 extends over 11 amino acids. Germline assignment: CDR1 MNHEY and CDR2 SMNVEV (reference sequence). V dropped 8 bases and J dropped 6 bases, with 10 bases sitting between them. CDR3 in amino acids: CASGRGDGYTF. The CDR3 nucleotides read TGTGCCAGCGGCAGGGGAGATGGCTACACCTTC.

The rearrangement uses TRBV30 and TRBJ1-1; possibly TRBD1 for D (5 bases). The CDR3 length is 14 residues. Germline V gene lookup returns CDR1 GTSNPN and CDR2 SVGIG (reference sequence). Trimming removed 4 bases from V and 1 base from J, with 13 bases in between. The CDR3 is CAWNEGTGNTEAFF. The CDR3, as DNA: TGTGCCTGGAATGAGGGAACAGGGAACACTGAAGCTTTCTTT. Together with reference TRBV30 and TRBJ1-1, the CDR3 gives the full variable domain: SQTIHQWPATLVQPVGSPLSLECTVEGTSNPNLYWYRQAAGRGLQLLFYSVGIGQISSEVPQNLSASRPQDRQFILSSKKLLLSDSGFYLCAWNEGTGNTEAFFGQGTRLTVV.

The chain links TRBV19 to TRBJ1-3; D remains unclear. The germline gives CDR1 LNHDA, CDR2 SQIVND (reference sequence). CDR3 length: 15 residues. The V end was cut by 5 bases, the J end by 0 bases, with 11 bases between. Here the CDR3 reads CASSPTYSSGNTIYF. CDR3 DNA sequence: TGTGCCAGTAGTCCGACTTATAGCTCTGGAAACACCATATATTTT.

The rearrangement uses TRBV2 and TRBJ1-5, with D possibly being TRBD1 (5 bases). This CDR3 has 15 amino acids. Looked up from germline, CDR1 is SNHLY and CDR2 is FYNNEI. Trimming pared 3 bases from V and 1 base from J, leaving 10 bases between. CDR3 sequence: CASSDRAGSNQPQHF. The CDR3 bases are TGTGCCAGCAGTGACAGGGCAGGGAGCAATCAGCCCCAGCATTTT.

The rearrangement uses TRBV30 and TRBJ2-7, with TRBD1 identical over 8 bases. Germline V lookup: CDR1 GTSNPN, CDR2 SVGIG (reference sequence). V lost 2 bases, J lost 5 bases, and 5 bases stayed unmatched. This CDR3 has 13 amino acids. This chain's CDR3 is CAWSRPGGHEQYF. The CDR3 DNA sequence: TGTGCCTGGAGTCGCCCAGGGGGCCACGAGCAGTACTTC. Variable domain in full (rest from reference TRBV30 and TRBJ2-7): SQTIHQWPATLVQPVGSPLSLECTVEGTSNPNLYWYRQAAGRGLQLLFYSVGIGQISSEVPQNLSASRPQDRQFILSSKKLLLSDSGFYLCAWSRPGGHEQYFGPGTRLTVT.

The J gene is TRBJ2-1, the V gene TRBV7-9, with a weak D call TRBD1 (5 bases). Germline loops: CDR1 SEHNR, CDR2 FQNEAQ (reference sequence). V was pared by 4 bases and J by 7 bases, with 14 bases between. The CDR3 covers 14 residues. This chain's CDR3 is CASSSQGAHNEQFF. CDR3 in DNA: TGTGCCAGCAGCTCCCAGGGTGCACATAATGAGCAGTTCTTC.

V is TRBV15 and J is TRBJ1-6; D ambiguous. V was pared by 0 bases and J by 8 bases, with 11 bases between. This CDR3 spans 15 amino acids. CDR1 and CDR2 (germline): LNHNV, YYDKDF (reference sequence). In DNA, the CDR3 is TGTGCCACCAGCAGAGATAAAGAGGGAGATTCACCCCTCCACTTT. Protein sequence: CATSRDKEGDSPLHF.

This chain connects TRBV18 to TRBJ1-5; unclear D gene. The CDR3 runs 15 residues. Germline V gene sequence: CDR1 KGHSH, CDR2 LQKENI. Trimming left V 0 bases short and J 1 base short, with 7 bases between. The CDR3 sequence: CASSPPSGSNQPQHF. In DNA, the CDR3 is TGTGCCAGCTCACCACCCTCGGGAAGCAATCAGCCCCAGCATTTT.

Notes on this clone: A junction end diverges from the germline sequence, so it may reflect a read error. This rearrangement joins TRBV18 to TRBJ2-3; 13 bases map to TRBD2. The CDR3 has 17 residues. Germline assignment: CDR1 KGHSH and CDR2 LQKENI. The CDR3 sequence: CASSPPSGLAGIDTKYF. Here the CDR3 DNA reads TGTGCCAGCTCACCACCGTCGGGACTAGCGGGGATAGATACGAAGTATTTT.

V usage is TRBV30 and J usage is TRBJ1-2; D not certain. This CDR3 is 14 amino acids long. The germline gives CDR1 GTSNPN, CDR2 SVGIG (reference sequence). V shed 4 bases and J shed 2 bases, with 14 bases lying between them. CDR3 sequence: CAWTPQAGNYGYTF. For the CDR3, the DNA is TGTGCCTGGACCCCCCAGGCGGGGAACTATGGCTACACCTTC.

This chain uses TRBV3-1 (or the pseudogene TRBV3-2) with TRBJ1-2; 10 bases are a match to TRBD1. Germline V lookup: CDR1 LGHDT, CDR2 YNNKEL (reference sequence). With 1 base clipped from V and 6 bases from J, the junction kept 5 bases outside the gene matches. The CDR3 is 15 amino acids. The CDR3 DNA is TGTGCCAGCAGCCAAGCGGGACAGGGGAATCATGGCTACACCTTC. Translating gives CASSQAGQGNHGYTF.